The 3 T cell receptor beta chains presented below share a single source sample, sequenced in a study of blood T cell repertoires in COVID-19. TCRdb's table, derived via immunoSEQ multiplex PCR, lists solely in-frame clones and lacks some. The sample has some 250,000 clones, approximately 86% seen once. The sample consisted of peripheral blood. The receptors here all came from a woman aged 60-70 years with COVID-19, enrolled during active disease.

The chain is built from TRBV4-3 and TRBJ1-2, with 9 positions matching TRBD1. Germline V CDR1 and CDR2: LGHNA, YSLEER. Trimming cost V 3 bases and J 0 bases; bases outside gene matches: 11. This CDR3 contains 18 residues. The CDR3 bases are TGCGCCAGCAGCCAGGAACTCGGGACAGGGAAAGCTAACTATGGCTACACCTTC. Its translation is CASSQELGTGKANYGYTF.

The genes are TRBV19 and TRBJ1-4; D perhaps matches TRBD1 (6 bases). The CDR3 totals 15 residues. V dropped 0 bases and J dropped 6 bases, with 11 bases sitting between them. Germline loops: CDR1 LNHDA, CDR2 SQIVND (reference sequence). This CDR3 is CASSIDTDSYEKLFF. CDR3 nucleotide sequence: TGTGCCAGTAGTATAGATACGGACAGTTATGAAAAACTGTTTTTT.

J is TRBJ1-2 and V is TRBV30, with TRBD1 as a possible D gene (5 bases). In germline, CDR1 is GTSNPN, CDR2 SVGIG (reference sequence). The CDR3 length is 13 residues. Trimming cost V 0 bases and J 6 bases, with 11 bases left between them. In nucleotides, the CDR3 is TGTGCCTGGAGTGTACAGGAGGGGAATGGCTACACCTTC. It translates to CAWSVQEGNGYTF.